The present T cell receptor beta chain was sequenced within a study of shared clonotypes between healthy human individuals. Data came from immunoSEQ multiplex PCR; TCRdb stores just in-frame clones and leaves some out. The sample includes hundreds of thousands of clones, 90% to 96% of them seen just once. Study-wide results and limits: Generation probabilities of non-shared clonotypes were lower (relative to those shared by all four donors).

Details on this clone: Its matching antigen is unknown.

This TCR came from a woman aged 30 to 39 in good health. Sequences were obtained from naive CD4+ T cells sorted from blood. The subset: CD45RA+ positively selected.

CDR3 loop: CASSLLGTKWGEQFF. The CDR3 nucleotides read TGTGCCAGCAGCTTACTCGGGACGAAGTGGGGTGAGCAGTTCTTC. The chain recombines TRBV7-2 with TRBJ2-1, with D possibly being TRBD1 or TRBD2 (5 bases each). The V and J ends lost 2 bases and 9 bases respectively, with 17 bases between them. Germline V gene data show CDR1 as SGHTA and CDR2 as FQGNSA. The CDR3 is 15 residues long. Based on the CDR3 plus reference TRBV7-2 and TRBJ2-1, the full variable domain is GAGVSQSPSNKVTEKGKDVELRCDPISGHTALYWYRQSLGQGLEFLIYFQGNSAPDKSGLPSDRFSAERTGGSVSTLTIQRTQQEDSAVYLCASSLLGTKWGEQFFGPGTRLTVL.